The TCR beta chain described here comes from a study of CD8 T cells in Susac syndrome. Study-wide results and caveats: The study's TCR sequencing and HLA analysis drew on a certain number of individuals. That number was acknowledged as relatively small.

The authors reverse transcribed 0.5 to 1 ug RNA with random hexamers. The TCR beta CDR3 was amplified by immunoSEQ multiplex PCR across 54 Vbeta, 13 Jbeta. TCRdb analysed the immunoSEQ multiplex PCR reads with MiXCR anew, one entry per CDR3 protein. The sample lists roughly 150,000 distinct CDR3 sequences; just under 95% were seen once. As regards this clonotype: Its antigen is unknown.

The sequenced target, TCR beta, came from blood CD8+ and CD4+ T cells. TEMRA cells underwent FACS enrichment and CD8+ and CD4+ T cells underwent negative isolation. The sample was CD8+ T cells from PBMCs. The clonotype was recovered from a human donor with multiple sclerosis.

CDR3 residues: CSARDKTLFYEQYF. The CDR3 bases are TGCAGTGCTAGAGATAAGACGCTGTTCTACGAGCAGTACTTC. This sequence joins TRBV20-1 and TRBJ2-7; D gene uncertain. CDR3 length equals 14 residues. CDR1 is DFQATT, CDR2 SNEGSKA, per germline (reference sequence). Trimming left V 0 bases short and J 3 bases short, with 12 bases between.